The 9 T cell receptor beta chains below come from one sample, sequenced in a study of blood T cells in healthy people across ages. Primers used in a second PCR of roughly 6 to 11 cycles were a sample-barcoded 5' primer and a J-beta primer mix. MiXCR was run by TCRdb on the 5' RACE reads, yielding one entry per CDR3 protein. The data contain roughly 1.5 million distinct CDR3 sequences, approximately 42% of them singletons. The sequenced sample was blood. These receptors came from a woman aged 18-29 years in good health.

The J gene is TRBJ2-1, the V gene TRBV3-1, with unresolved D. Trimming removed 1 base at V and 9 bases at J, with 10 bases between. The CDR3 totals 13 residues. Germline CDR1 and CDR2: LGHDT and YNNKEL (reference sequence). The CDR3 spells CASSQVRGSEQFF. DNA of the CDR3: TGTGCCAGCAGCCAAGTGCGTGGGTCTGAGCAGTTCTTC.

This sequence joins TRBV12-3 or TRBV12-4 and TRBJ2-4; 8 nucleotides match TRBD1. With 2 bases clipped from V and 1 base from J, the junction kept 4 bases outside the gene matches. The CDR3 has 16 amino acids. In DNA form, the CDR3 reads TGTGCCAGCAGTTTACAGGGGGCGCGGGCCAAAAACATTCAGTACTTC. Amino acid sequence: CASSLQGARAKNIQYF.

The chain couples TRBV5-1 to TRBJ2-1, with TRBD2 as a possible D gene (6 bases). The germline gives CDR1 SGHRS, CDR2 YFSETQ. V was pared by 6 bases and J by 4 bases, with 23 bases between. The CDR3 spans 17 residues. The CDR3 loop is CASTPLWGEARYNEQFF. The CDR3 DNA reads TGCGCCAGCACACCCCTGTGGGGGGAGGCCAGGTACAATGAGCAGTTCTTC.

The chain links TRBV24-1 to TRBJ2-7; 7 bases line up with TRBD1. Judging by the DNA end, TRBJ2-5 fits better; the J call may be wrong. The CDR3 consists of 15 residues. Germline V gene data show CDR1 as KGHDR and CDR2 as SFDVKD. The CDR3 coding sequence is TGTGCCACCAGTCATAGAGGGGGCAGTTGGGAGACCCAGTACTTC. The encoded protein is CATSHRGGSWETQYF.

The rearrangement links TRBV7-3 to TRBJ1-1; D is perhaps TRBD1 (6 bases). The V gene's germline CDR1 is SGHTA and CDR2 FQGTGA. V lost 5 bases to trimming and J lost 0 bases, with 10 bases between them. The CDR3 sequence is 14 residues long. The chain's CDR3 is CASSMGHMNTEAFF. CDR3 nucleotide sequence: TGTGCCAGCAGCATGGGACATATGAACACTGAAGCTTTCTTT.

This clonotype was seen at least ten times. The chain combines TRBV5-1 with TRBJ2-3; D is unclear. Germline assignment: CDR1 SGHRS and CDR2 YFSETQ. There are 14 residues in the CDR3. Trimming removed 0 bases from V and 4 bases from J, with 9 bases in between. The CDR3 bases are TGCGCCAGCAGCTTGGGGACGATACCAGATACGCAGTATTTT. As protein: CASSLGTIPDTQYF.

This clonotype was picked up a small number of times. This CDR3 is CASSYHRTSGYQETQYF. The CDR3 nucleotides read TGTGCCAGCAGTTACCACCGGACTAGCGGGTACCAAGAGACCCAGTACTTC. V and J are TRBV6-6 and TRBJ2-5, with 11 bases matching TRBD2. J lost 0 bases, V lost 2 bases, and 5 bases had no gene match. This CDR3 region has 17 residues. CDR1 and CDR2 (germline): MNHNY, SVGAGI (reference sequence).

This chain joins TRBV9 and TRBJ2-5; TRBD2 agrees at 10 bases. The DNA matches TRBJ2-7 better at its end, which makes the J call doubtful. Germline V lookup: CDR1 SGDLS, CDR2 YYNGEE. The CDR3 consists of 15 residues. For the CDR3, the DNA is TGTGCCAGCACCAGAGCGGGAGGGCCTTTCAACGAGCAGTACTTC. This encodes CASTRAGGPFNEQYF.

The chain uses TRBV30 and TRBJ2-3, with D possibly TRBD1 on 5 matching bases. The V gene's germline CDR1 is GTSNPN and CDR2 SVGIG (reference sequence). The CDR3 is made up of 15 amino acids. The V end lost 0 bases, the J end lost 0 bases, and 10 bases lay between the germline ends. This CDR3 reads CAWSVGASSTDTQYF. As DNA, the CDR3 is TGTGCCTGGAGTGTAGGGGCCTCTAGCACAGATACGCAGTATTTT.